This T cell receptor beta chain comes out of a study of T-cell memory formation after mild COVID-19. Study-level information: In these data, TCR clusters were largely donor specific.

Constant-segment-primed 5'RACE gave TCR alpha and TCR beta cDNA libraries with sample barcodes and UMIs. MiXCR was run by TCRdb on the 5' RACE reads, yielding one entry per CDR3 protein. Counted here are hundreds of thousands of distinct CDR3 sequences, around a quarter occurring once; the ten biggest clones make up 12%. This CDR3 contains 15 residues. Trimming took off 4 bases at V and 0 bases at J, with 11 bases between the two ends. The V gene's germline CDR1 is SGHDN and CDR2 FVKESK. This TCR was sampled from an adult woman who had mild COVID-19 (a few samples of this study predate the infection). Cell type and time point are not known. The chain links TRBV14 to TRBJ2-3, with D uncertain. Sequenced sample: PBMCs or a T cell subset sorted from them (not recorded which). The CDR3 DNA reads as TGTGCCAGCAGCCCGTTTGGATCTAGCACAGATACGCAGTATTTT. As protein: CASSPFGSSTDTQYF. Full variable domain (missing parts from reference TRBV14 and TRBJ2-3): EAGVTQFPSHSVIEKGQTVTLRCDPISGHDNLYWYRRVMGKEIKFLLHFVKESKQDESGMPNNRFLAERTGGTYSTLKVQPAELEDSGVYFCASSPFGSSTDTQYFGPGTRLTVL.